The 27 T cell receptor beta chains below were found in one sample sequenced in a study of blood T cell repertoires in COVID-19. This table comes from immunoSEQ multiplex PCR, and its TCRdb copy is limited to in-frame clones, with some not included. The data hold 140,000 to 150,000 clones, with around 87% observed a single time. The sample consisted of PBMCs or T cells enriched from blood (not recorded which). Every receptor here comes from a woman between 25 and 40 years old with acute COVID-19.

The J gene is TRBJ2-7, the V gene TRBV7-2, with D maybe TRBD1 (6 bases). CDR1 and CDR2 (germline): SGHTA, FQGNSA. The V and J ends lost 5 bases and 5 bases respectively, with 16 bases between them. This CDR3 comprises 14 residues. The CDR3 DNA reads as TGTGCCAGCAGCATCCCAGGGACATTCCACGAGCAGTACTTC. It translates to CASSIPGTFHEQYF.

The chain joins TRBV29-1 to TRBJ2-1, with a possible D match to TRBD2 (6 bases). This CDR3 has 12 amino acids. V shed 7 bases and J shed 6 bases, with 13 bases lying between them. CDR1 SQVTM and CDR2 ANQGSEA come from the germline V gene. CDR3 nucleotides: TGCAGCGGGTTAACTAGCTTCAATGAGCAGTTCTTC. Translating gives CSGLTSFNEQFF.

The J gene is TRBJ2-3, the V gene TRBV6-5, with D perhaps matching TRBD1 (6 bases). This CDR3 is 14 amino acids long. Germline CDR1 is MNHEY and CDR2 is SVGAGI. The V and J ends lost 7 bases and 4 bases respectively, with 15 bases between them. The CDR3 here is CASKTRGFPDTQYF. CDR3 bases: TGTGCCAGCAAGACCAGGGGATTCCCAGATACGCAGTATTTT.

DNA for the CDR3: TGTGCCAGTAGCCCACAGGGGCGGGACACTGAAGCTTTCTTT. As protein: CASSPQGRDTEAFF. This sequence joins TRBV19 and TRBJ1-1; TRBD1 matches at 7 bases. Germline assignment: CDR1 LNHDA and CDR2 SQIVND (reference sequence). The CDR3 length is 14 residues. V shed 6 bases and J 3 bases; nucleotides not matched to a gene: 7.

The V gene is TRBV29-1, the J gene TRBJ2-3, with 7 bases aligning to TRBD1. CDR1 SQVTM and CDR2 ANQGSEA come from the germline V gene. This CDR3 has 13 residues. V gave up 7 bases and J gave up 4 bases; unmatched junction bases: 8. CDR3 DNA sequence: TGCAGCGCTATGACAGGGACATCAGATACGCAGTATTTT. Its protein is CSAMTGTSDTQYF.

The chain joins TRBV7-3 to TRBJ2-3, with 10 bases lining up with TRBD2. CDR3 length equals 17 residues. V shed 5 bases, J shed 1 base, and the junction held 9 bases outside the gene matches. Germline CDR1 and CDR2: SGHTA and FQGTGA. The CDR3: CASSPQVAGGRTDTQYF. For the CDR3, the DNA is TGTGCCAGCAGCCCCCAGGTAGCGGGAGGCCGCACAGATACGCAGTATTTT.

In DNA, the CDR3 is TGTGCCAGCAGTTTTAGGGACAGGGTATTGTCCCCCTACAATGAGCAGTTCTTC. Protein sequence: CASSFRDRVLSPYNEQFF. The chain employs TRBV28 and TRBJ2-1, with 9 bases lining up with TRBD1. Germline lookup yields CDR1 MDHEN and CDR2 SYDVKM. The V segment lost 3 bases and the J segment 2 bases; nucleotides outside the gene matches: 11. The CDR3 is 18 amino acids.

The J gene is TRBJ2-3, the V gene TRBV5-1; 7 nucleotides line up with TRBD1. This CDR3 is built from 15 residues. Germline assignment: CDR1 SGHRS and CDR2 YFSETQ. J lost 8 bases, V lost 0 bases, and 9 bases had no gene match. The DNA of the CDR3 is TGCGCCAGCAGCTTGGATGAGGACAGGTGGAGTACGCAGTATTTT. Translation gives CASSLDEDRWSTQYF.

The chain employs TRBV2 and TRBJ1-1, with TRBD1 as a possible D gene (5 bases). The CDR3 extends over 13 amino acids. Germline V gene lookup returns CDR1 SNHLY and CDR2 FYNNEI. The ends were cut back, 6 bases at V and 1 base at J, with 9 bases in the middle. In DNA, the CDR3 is TGTGCCAGCAGGTCTACAGGGAACACTGAAGCTTTCTTT. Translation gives CASRSTGNTEAFF.

CDR3 residues: CASSIGLAGGYNEQFF. CDR3 bases: TGTGCCAGTAGTATAGGACTAGCGGGAGGTTACAATGAGCAGTTCTTC. The J gene is TRBJ2-1, the V gene TRBV19; TRBD2 matches 13 bases. V was clipped by 1 base and J by 4 bases; unmatched bases: 1. The CDR3 length is 16 residues. In germline, CDR1 is LNHDA, CDR2 SQIVND (reference sequence).

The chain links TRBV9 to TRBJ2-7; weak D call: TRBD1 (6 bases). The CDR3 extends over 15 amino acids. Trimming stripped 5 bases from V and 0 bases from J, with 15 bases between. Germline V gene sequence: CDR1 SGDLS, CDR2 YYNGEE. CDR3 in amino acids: CASRVGPDSSYEQYF. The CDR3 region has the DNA TGTGCCAGCAGGGTGGGTCCGGACAGCTCCTACGAGCAGTACTTC.

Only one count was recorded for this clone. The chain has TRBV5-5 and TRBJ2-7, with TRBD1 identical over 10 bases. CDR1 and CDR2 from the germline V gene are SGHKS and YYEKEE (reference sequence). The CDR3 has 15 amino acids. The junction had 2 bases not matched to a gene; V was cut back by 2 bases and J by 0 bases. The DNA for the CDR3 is TGTGCCAGCAGCTTACGGGACAGGGGCTCCTACGAGCAGTACTTC. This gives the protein CASSLRDRGSYEQYF.

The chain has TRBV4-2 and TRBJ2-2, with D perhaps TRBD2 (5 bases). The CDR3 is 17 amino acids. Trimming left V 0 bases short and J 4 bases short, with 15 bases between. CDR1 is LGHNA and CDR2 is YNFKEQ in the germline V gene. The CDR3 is CASSQDLESGITGELFF. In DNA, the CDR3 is TGTGCCAGCAGCCAAGATCTAGAGTCGGGAATCACCGGGGAGCTGTTTTTT.

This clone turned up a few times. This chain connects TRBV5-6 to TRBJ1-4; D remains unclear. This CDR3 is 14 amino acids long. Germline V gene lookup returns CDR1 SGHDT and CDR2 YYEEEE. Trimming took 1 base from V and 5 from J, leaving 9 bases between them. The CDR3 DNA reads TGTGCCAGCAGCTTGCGGGTAGAAAATGAAAAACTGTTTTTT. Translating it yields CASSLRVENEKLFF. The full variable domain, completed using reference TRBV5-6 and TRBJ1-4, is DAGVTQSPTHLIKTRGQQVTLRCSPKSGHDTVSWYQQALGQGPQFIFQYYEEEERQRGNFPDRFSGHQFPNYSSELNVNALLLGDSALYLCASSLRVENEKLFFGSGTQLSVL.

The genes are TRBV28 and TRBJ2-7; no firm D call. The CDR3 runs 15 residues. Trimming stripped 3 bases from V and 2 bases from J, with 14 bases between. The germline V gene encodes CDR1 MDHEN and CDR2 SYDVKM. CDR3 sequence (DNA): TGTGCCAGCAGTTTTTGGAGAGAAGATGCCTACGAGCAGTACTTC. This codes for CASSFWREDAYEQYF. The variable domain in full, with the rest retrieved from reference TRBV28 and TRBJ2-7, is DVKVTQSSRYLVKRTGEKVFLECVQDMDHENMFWYRQDPGLGLRLIYFSYDVKMKEKGDIPEGYSVSREKKERFSLILESASTNQTSMYLCASSFWREDAYEQYFGPGTRLTVT.

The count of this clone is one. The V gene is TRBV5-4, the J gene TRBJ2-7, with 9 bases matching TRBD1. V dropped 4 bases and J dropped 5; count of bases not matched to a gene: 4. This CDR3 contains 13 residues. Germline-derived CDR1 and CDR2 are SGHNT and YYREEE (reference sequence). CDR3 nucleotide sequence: TGTGCCAGCAGCAGGGACAGGGACGACGAGCAGTACTTC. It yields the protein CASSRDRDDEQYF.

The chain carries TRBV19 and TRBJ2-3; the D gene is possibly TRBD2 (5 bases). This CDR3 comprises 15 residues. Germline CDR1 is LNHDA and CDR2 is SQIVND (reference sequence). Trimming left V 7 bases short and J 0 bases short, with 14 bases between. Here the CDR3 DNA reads TGTGCCAGTAATCTCGGGGTAGGTAGCACAGATACGCAGTATTTT. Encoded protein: CASNLGVGSTDTQYF.

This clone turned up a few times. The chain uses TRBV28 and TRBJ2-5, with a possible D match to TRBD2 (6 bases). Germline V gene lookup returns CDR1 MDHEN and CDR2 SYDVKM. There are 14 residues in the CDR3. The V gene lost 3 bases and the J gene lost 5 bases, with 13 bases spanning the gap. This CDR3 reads CASSFRGGTETQYF. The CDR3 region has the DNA TGTGCCAGCAGTTTCCGTGGAGGGACCGAGACCCAGTACTTC.

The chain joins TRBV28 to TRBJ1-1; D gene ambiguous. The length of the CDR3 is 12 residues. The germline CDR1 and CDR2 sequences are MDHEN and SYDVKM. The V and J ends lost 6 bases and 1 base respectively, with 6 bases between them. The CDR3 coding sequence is TGTGCCAGCAGAGAACAGAACACTGAAGCTTTCTTT. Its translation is CASREQNTEAFF.

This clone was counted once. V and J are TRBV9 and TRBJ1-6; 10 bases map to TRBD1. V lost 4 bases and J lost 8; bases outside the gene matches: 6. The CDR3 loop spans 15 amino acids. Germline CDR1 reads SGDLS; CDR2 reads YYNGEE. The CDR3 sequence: CASSFSGTGDSPLHF. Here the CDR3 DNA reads TGTGCCAGCAGCTTCTCCGGGACAGGGGATTCACCCCTCCACTTT.

The CDR3 reads CASSLPASGYGYTF. In DNA, the CDR3 is TGTGCCAGCAGCTTACCGGCCTCGGGCTATGGCTACACCTTC. The chain links TRBV7-2 to TRBJ1-2; the D is unclear. The V and J ends lost 2 bases and 4 bases respectively, with 11 bases between them. The CDR3 sequence is 14 residues long. Germline V gene sequence: CDR1 SGHTA, CDR2 FQGNSA.

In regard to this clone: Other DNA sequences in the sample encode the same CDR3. For the CDR3, the DNA is TGTGCCAGCAGCTTGACAGGGAACACTGAAGCTTTCTTT. It specifies CASSLTGNTEAFF. The chain couples TRBV11-3 to TRBJ1-1, with TRBD1 as a possible D gene (6 bases). V was cut by 3 bases and J by 1 base, with 6 bases left in between. Germline values: CDR1 SGHNT, CDR2 YENEEA. CDR3 size: 13 residues. The full variable domain, rest sourced from reference TRBV11-3 and TRBJ1-1, is EAGVVQSPRYKIIEKKQPVAFWCNPISGHNTLYWYLQNLGQGPELLIRYENEEAVDDSQLPKDRFSAERLKGVDSTLKIQPAELGDSAVYLCASSLTGNTEAFFGQGTRLTVV.

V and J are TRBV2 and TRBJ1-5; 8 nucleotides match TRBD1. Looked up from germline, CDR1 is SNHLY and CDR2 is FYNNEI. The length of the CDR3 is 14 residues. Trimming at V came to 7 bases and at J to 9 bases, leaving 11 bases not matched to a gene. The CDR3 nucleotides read TGTGCCAGCAAGGGACAGGCCCGAGGTGTGCCCCAGCATTTT. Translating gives CASKGQARGVPQHF.

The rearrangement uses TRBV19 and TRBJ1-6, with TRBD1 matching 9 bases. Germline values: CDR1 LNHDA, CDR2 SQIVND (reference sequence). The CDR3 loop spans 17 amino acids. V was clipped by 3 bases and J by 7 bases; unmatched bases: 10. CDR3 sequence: CASSMAGAGQGNSPLHF. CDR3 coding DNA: TGTGCCAGTAGTATGGCGGGGGCCGGACAGGGGAATTCACCCCTCCACTTT.

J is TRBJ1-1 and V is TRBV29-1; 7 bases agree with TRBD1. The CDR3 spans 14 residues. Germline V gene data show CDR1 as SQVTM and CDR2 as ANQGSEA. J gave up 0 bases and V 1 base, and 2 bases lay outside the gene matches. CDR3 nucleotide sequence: TGCAGCGTTGAAGGGGGACAGTTGAACACTGAAGCTTTCTTT. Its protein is CSVEGGQLNTEAFF. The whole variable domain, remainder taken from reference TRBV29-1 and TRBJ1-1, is SAVISQKPSRDICQRGTSLTIQCQVDSQVTMMFWYRQQPGQSLTLIATANQGSEATYESGFVIDKFPISRPNLTFSTLTVSNMSPEDSSIYLCSVEGGQLNTEAFFGQGTRLTVV.

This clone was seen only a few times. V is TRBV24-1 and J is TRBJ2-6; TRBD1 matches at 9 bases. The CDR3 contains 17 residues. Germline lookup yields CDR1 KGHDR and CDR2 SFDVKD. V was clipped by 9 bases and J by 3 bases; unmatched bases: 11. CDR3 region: CATGTGSGSYGANVLTF. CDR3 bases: TGTGCCACCGGGACAGGGTCCGGGAGTTATGGGGCCAACGTCCTGACTTTC.

In DNA, the CDR3 is TGCGCCAGCAGCTTGGGGCAGGAACGTCTAGCGGGAGGGACCTACGAGCAGTACTTC. Translation gives CASSLGQERLAGGTYEQYF. The chain uses TRBV5-1 and TRBJ2-7; 12 bases agree with TRBD2. This CDR3 spans 19 amino acids. Trimming removed 0 bases from V and 2 bases from J; junction bases left unmatched: 12. Germline lookup yields CDR1 SGHRS and CDR2 YFSETQ.